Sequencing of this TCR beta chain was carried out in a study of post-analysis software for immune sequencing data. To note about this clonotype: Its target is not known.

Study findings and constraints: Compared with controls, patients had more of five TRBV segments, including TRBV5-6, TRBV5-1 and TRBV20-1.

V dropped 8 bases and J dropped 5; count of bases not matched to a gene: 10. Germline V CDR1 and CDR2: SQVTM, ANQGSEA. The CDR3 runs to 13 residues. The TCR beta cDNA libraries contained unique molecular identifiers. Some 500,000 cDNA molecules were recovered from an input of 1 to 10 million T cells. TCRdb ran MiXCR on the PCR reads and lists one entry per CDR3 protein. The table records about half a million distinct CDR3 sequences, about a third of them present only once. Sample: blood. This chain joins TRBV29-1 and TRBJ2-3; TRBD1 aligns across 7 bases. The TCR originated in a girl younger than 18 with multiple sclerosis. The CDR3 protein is CSNSRAGGDTQYF. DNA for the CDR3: TGCAGCAACTCCCGGGCAGGGGGAGATACGCAGTATTTT.